This TCR beta chain appears in the sequencing data of a study of cytomegalovirus exposure and HLA in healthy donors. Turning to the study itself: A data release that came early held 80 million to 95 million unique TCRs from HLA-typed donors.

The V end was cut by 2 bases, the J end by 1 base, with 8 bases between. Per germline, CDR1 SEHNR and CDR2 FQNEAQ (reference sequence). CDR3 length: 15 residues. PCR was performed using 60 Vbeta and 13 Jbeta primers. Produced via immunoSEQ multiplex PCR; TCRdb's table is partial and in-frame only. The sample records roughly 150,000 clones, about three fifths being singletons. In regard to this clone: Its antigen is undetermined.

Overall study results and limits: According to the study, some 160 TCR beta chains were cytomegalovirus-associated. TCR beta V segments were, for the most part, productive about 87% or about 30% of the time in an earlier analysis.

Sequencing input: PBMCs. The rearrangement uses TRBV7-9 and TRBJ1-4, with TRBD1 as a possible D gene (5 bases). This clonotype was sampled from a woman aged 30 to 39 in good health and CMV-seropositive. The CDR3 bases are TGTGCCAGCAGCTTAATGGGGGGAACTAATGAAAAACTGTTTTTT. The encoded protein is CASSLMGGTNEKLFF. The entire variable domain, with the rest obtained from reference TRBV7-9 and TRBJ1-4, is as follows: DTGVSQNPRHKITKRGQNVTFRCDPISEHNRLYWYRQTLGQGPEFLTYFQNEAQLEKSRLLSDRFSAERPKGSFSTLEIQRTEQGDSAMYLCASSLMGGTNEKLFFGSGTQLSVL.